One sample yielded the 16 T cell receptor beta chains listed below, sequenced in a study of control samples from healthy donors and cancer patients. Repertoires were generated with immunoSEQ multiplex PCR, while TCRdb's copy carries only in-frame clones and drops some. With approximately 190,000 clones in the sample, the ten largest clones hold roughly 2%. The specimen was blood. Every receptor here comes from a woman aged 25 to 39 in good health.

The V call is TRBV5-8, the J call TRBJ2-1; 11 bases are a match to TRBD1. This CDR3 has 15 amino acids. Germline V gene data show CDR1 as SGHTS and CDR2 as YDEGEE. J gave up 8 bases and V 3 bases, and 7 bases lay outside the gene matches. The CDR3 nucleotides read TGTGCCAGCAGCTCCGGACAGGGGGCTAGGTATGAGCAGTTCTTC. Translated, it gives CASSSGQGARYEQFF.

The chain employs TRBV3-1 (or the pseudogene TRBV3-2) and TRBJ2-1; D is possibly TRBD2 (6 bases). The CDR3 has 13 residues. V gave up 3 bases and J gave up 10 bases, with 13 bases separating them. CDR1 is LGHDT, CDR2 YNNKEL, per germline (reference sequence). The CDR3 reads CASSQGFLAEQFF. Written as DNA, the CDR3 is TGTGCCAGCAGCCAGGGTTTTCTAGCGGAGCAGTTCTTC.

This CDR3 reads CATSDLSSWVGPVRLVGTEAFF. DNA for the CDR3: TGTGCCACCAGTGATTTGAGTTCATGGGTCGGGCCTGTCCGTCTGGTGGGGACTGAAGCTTTCTTT. The chain joins TRBV24-1 to TRBJ1-1; D is ambiguous. Per the germline V gene, CDR1 is KGHDR and CDR2 is SFDVKD. This CDR3 spans 22 amino acids. The V end lost 0 bases, the J end lost 5 bases, and 33 bases lay between the germline ends.

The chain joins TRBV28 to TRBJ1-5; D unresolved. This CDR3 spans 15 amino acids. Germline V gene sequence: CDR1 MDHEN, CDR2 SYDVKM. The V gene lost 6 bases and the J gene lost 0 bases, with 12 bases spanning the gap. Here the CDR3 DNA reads TGTGCCAGCAGGAGTGGACCTTATAGCAATCAGCCCCAGCATTTT. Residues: CASRSGPYSNQPQHF.

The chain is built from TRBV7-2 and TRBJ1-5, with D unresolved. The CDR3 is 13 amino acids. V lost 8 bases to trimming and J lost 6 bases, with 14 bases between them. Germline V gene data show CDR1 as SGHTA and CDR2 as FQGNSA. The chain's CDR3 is CASGENRRQPQHF. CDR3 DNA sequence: TGTGCCAGCGGGGAAAATCGTCGTCAGCCCCAGCATTTT.

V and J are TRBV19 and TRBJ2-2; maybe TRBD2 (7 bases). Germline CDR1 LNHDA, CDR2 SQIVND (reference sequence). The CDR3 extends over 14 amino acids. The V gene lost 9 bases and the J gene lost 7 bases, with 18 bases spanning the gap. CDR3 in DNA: TGTGCCAGCCGTAGAGCAGGGGAGGGCGGGGAGCTGTTTTTT. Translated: CASRRAGEGGELFF. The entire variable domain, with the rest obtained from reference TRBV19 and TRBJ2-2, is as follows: DGGITQSPKYLFRKEGQNVTLSCEQNLNHDAMYWYRQDPGQGLRLIYYSQIVNDFQKGDIAEGYSVSREKKESFPLTVTSAQKNPTAFYLCASRRAGEGGELFFGEGSRLTVL.

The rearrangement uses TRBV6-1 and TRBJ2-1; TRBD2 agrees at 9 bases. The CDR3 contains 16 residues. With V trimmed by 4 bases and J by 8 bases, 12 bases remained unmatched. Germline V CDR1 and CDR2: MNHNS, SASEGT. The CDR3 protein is CASSGERGVHMHEQFF. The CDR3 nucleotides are TGTGCCAGCAGTGGCGAGCGGGGGGTCCATATGCATGAGCAGTTCTTC.

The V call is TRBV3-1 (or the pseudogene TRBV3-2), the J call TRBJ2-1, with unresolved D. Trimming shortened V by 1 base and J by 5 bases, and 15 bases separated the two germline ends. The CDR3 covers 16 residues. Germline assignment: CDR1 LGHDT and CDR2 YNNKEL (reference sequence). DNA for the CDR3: TGTGCCAGCAGCCAAGCCCACAAGGCTTCGGACAATGAGCAGTTCTTC. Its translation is CASSQAHKASDNEQFF.

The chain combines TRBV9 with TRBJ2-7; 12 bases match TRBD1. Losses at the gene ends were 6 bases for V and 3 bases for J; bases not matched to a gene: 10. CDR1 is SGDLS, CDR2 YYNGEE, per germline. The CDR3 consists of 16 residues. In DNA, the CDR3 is TGTGCCAGCACCTCAGGGGACAGGGGGCGTTTCTACGAGCAGTACTTC. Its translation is CASTSGDRGRFYEQYF.

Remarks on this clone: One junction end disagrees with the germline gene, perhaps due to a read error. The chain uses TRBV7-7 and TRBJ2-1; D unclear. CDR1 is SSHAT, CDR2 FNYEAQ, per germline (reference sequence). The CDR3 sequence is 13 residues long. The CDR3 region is CASSLAARREQFF. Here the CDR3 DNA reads TGTGCTAGCAGCTTAGCCGCGCGCCGGGAGCAGTTCTTC.

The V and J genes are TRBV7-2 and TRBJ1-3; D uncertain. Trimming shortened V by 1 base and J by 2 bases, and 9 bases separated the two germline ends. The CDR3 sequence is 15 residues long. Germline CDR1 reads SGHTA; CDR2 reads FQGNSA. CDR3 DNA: TGTGCCAGCAGCTTAGATTTGGGGACTGGAAACACCATATATTTT. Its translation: CASSLDLGTGNTIYF.

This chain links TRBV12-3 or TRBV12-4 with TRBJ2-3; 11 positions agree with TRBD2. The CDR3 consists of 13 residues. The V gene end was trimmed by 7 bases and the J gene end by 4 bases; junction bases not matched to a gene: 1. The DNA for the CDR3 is TGTGCCAGCAAACTAGCGGGGGCAGATACGCAGTATTTT. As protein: CASKLAGADTQYF.

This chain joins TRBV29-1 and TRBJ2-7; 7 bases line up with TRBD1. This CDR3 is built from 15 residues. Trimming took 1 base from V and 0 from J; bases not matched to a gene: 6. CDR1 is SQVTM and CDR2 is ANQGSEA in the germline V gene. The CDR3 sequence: CSVEGLQGYSYEQYF. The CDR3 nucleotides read TGCAGCGTTGAAGGCTTACAGGGGTACTCCTACGAGCAGTACTTC.

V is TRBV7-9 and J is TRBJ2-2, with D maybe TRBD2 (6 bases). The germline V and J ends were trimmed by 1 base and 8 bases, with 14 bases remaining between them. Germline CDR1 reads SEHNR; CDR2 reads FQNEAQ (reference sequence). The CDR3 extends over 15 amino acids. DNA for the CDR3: TGTGCCAGCAGCTTAGAGGTCCGGCTAGCGGGGGAGCTGTTTTTT. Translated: CASSLEVRLAGELFF.

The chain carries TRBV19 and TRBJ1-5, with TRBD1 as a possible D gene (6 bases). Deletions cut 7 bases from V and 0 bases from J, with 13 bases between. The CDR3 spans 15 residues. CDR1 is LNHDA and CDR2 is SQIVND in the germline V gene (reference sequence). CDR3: CASTGGQYSNQPQHF. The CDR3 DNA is TGTGCCAGTACCGGGGGCCAATATAGCAATCAGCCCCAGCATTTT.

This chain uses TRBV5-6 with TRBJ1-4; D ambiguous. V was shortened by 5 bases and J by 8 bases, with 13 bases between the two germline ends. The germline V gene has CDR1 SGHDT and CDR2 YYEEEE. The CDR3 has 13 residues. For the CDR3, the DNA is TGTGCCAGCAGGAAACATAAGACCGAAAAACTGTTTTTT. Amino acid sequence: CASRKHKTEKLFF.